This TCR beta chain was profiled in a study of beta chain features in type 1 diabetes. Concerning this clone itself: Antigen unknown.

Study results and limitations: Fewer insertions but more deletions were seen at VDJ junctions in type 1 diabetes patients. Researchers caution that PCR might favor shorter templates, equally among patients and controls.

There are 15 residues in the CDR3. Trimming shortened V by 0 bases and J by 7 bases, and 19 bases separated the two germline ends. From germline, CDR1 is GTSNPN and CDR2 SVGIG (reference sequence). The sequenced template was cDNA made from the entire isolated RNA. Measured with immunoSEQ multiplex PCR; TCRdb has only the in-frame clones, and not every one. Of 200,000 to 250,000 clones listed, 68% are singletons. Every participating donor gave one draw, a heparinised blood sample averaging around 0.11 L. Post-sort purity exceeded 95% for all sorted populations. The sequenced material came from naive CD4+ T cells from blood. The chain recombines TRBV30 with TRBJ2-7, with D hard to call. This TCR was recovered from a man younger than 45 in good health. In DNA, the CDR3 is TGTGCCTGGAGTGTAGTTGGAGAAGCGACTCGAGAGCAGTACTTC. Its translation is CAWSVVGEATREQYF.